This is a list of T cell receptor beta chains from one sample in a study of blood T cell repertoires in COVID-19. The protocol was immunoSEQ multiplex PCR, while the TCRdb copy is restricted to in-frame clones and leaves out a portion. The sample shows approximately 210,000 clones, 88% of them seen only once. Sequencing was carried out using PBMCs or T cells enriched from blood (not recorded which). The receptors shown here come from a woman between 50 and 59 years old with acute COVID-19. CDR3s include the opening cysteine and the closing phenylalanine or tryptophan. A D gene is named only where the DNA matches it firmly.

TRBD1 | TRBV30 | CAWSADRIGTEAFF
TRBD1 | TRBV5-8 | CASTVGTGYNQPQHF
TRBD2 | TRBV28 | CASGGGGSLHYEQYF
TRBD1 | TRBV13 | CASIRQGSPYEQYF
TRBD2 | TRBV5-1 | CASSSSGRTYNEQFF
TRBD1 | TRBV7-3 | CASSPGQARSGANVLTF
TRBD2 | TRBV6-2/TRBV6-3 | CASSGSGRFRETQYF
- | TRBV28 | CASSFTSSYNSPLHF
TRBD2 | TRBV19 | CASIAGDTQEQYF
- | TRBV7-8 | CASSLDGGRREKLFF
- | TRBV19 | CASTSTRGINEKLFF
- | TRBV3-1/TRBV3-2 | CASSQVGGYNSPLHF
TRBD2 | TRBV28 | CASIKGLAGGGGYEQYF
TRBD1 | TRBV13 | CASSPQGREAFF
TRBD2 | TRBV19 | CASRTSGSSNEQFF
- | TRBV1 | CTSSGYSTEGNEQYF
TRBD1 | TRBV2 | CASSVERKRDRAREGYGYTF